This T cell receptor beta chain stems from a study of OX40 agonist ivuxolimab in advanced cancers. Study information: Patients were infused with ivuxolimab every 2 weeks at 0.01 to 10 mg/kg. General observations from the study: Some of the nonresponding patients also showed low levels of normalized T-cell clonal expansion. CD8+ T cells showed, on average, more clonal expansion than CD4+ cells.

The data were produced by immunoSEQ multiplex PCR, yet TCRdb's version contains in-frame clones alone and is incomplete. The table includes more than 55,000 clones, 86% detected once. In the case of this clone: Antigen: not known.

CDR1 and CDR2 (germline): SQVTM, ANQGSEA. The CDR3 is made up of 14 amino acids. V shed 6 bases and J shed 3 bases, with 18 bases lying between them. This sequence joins TRBV29-1 and TRBJ2-7; possible D gene TRBD1, 6 bases. The clonotype comes from an adult with an advanced solid tumor such as melanoma, head and neck, liver or kidney cancer. Sequences were derived from CD4+ or CD8+ T cells sorted from blood, sampled in a trial of the OX40 agonist ivuxolimab. The CDR3 sequence is CSVDASGVGYEQYF. CDR3 DNA: TGCAGCGTGGATGCCTCAGGGGTGGGCTACGAGCAGTACTTC.